The clone carrying this TCR beta chain turned up a few times. The antigen remains unidentified. The entry originates in a study of T cells after yellow fever vaccination. TCRdb reprocessed the 5' RACE reads via MiXCR and lists one record per CDR3 protein. Here the sample spans a few hundred thousand distinct CDR3 sequences, roughly 10% being singletons. Study-level results: Most clones from primary vaccination were detected again post-booster (96% CD4, 70% to 90% CD8).

The germline CDR1 and CDR2 sequences are SGHAT and FQNNGV. The V and J ends lost 7 bases and 3 bases, in that order; junction bases with no gene match: 12. There are 16 residues in the CDR3. Sequenced material: PBMCs, taken on the day of the first yellow fever vaccination. This TCR derives from a man aged 18 to 30 who received the YFV17D yellow fever vaccine. This rearrangement joins TRBV11-2 to TRBJ2-3, with 8 nucleotides matching TRBD1. CDR3 coding DNA: TGTGCCAGCAATCCGTCAGGGGGCTTTGGAACAGATACGCAGTATTTT. Translated: CASNPSGGFGTDTQYF.